This entry lists 17 T cell receptor beta chains sequenced from one sample in a study of graft-versus-host responses after intestinal transplantation. Antigen specificity for these receptors is unknown. Profiled with immunoSEQ multiplex PCR; TCRdb holds only in-frame clones, not every one. The sample shows approximately 94,000 clones, roughly 90% of them seen only once. This sample comprised unstimulated CD4+ T cells sorted from spleen or lymph node cells, obtained before transplant. The receptors were gathered from a human donor who was the organ donor for an intestinal transplant.

The rearrangement uses TRBV15 and TRBJ2-3; D gene uncertain. CDR3 length: 15 residues. Trimming pared 0 bases from V and 7 bases from J, leaving 14 bases between. The germline V gene encodes CDR1 LNHNV and CDR2 YYDKDF (reference sequence). In DNA form, the CDR3 reads TGTGCCACCAGCAGAGAGTCCGGTGGGCCAAATACGCAGTATTTT. Translating gives CATSRESGGPNTQYF.

This clone was counted only a few times. The gene calls are TRBV6-1 and TRBJ2-7, with TRBD1 matching 7 bases. The J segment lost 3 bases and the V segment lost 4 bases, leaving 9 bases of the junction unmatched. CDR3 length: 15 residues. CDR1 is MNHNS, CDR2 SASEGT, per germline. CDR3 sequence: CASSGRPTGNYEQYF. In DNA form, the CDR3 reads TGTGCCAGCAGTGGTCGACCGACAGGGAACTACGAGCAGTACTTC.

The gene calls are TRBV5-4 and TRBJ2-3; no definite D call. The V gene's germline CDR1 is SGHNT and CDR2 YYREEE (reference sequence). CDR3 length equals 16 residues. The germline V and J ends were trimmed by 3 bases and 0 bases, with 14 bases remaining between them. The DNA for the CDR3 is TGTGCCAGCAGCTACCAGGAGTTACCTAGCACAGATACGCAGTATTTT. Its protein product is CASSYQELPSTDTQYF.

The chain carries TRBV29-1 and TRBJ1-5; the D gene is possibly TRBD1 (5 bases). Trimming took off 3 bases at V and 4 bases at J, with 19 bases between the two ends. From germline, CDR1 is SQVTM and CDR2 ANQGSEA. The CDR3 contains 16 residues. The DNA for the CDR3 is TGCAGCGTTGATTGGGCAGGGAGTGAGTATAATCAGCCCCAGCATTTT. This sequence encodes CSVDWAGSEYNQPQHF.

This chain joins TRBV27 and TRBJ1-1; D gene ambiguous. V was trimmed by 6 bases and J by 1 base, leaving 9 bases between them. This CDR3 is built from 13 residues. Germline V gene sequence: CDR1 MNHEY, CDR2 SMNVEV (reference sequence). The CDR3 DNA follows: TGTGCCAGCAGAGAAAAGAGGAACACTGAAGCTTTCTTT. The encoded protein is CASREKRNTEAFF.

The chain links TRBV28 to TRBJ1-2; D ambiguous. This CDR3 comprises 15 residues. Germline lookup yields CDR1 MDHEN and CDR2 SYDVKM. Trimming shortened V by 3 bases and J by 4 bases, and 15 bases separated the two germline ends. The CDR3 bases are TGTGCCAGCAGTTTGCTTGGAGGTGCGAGCTATGGCTACACCTTC. Protein sequence: CASSLLGGASYGYTF.

V gene TRBV9 combines with J gene TRBJ2-2; no reliable D call. The germline gives CDR1 SGDLS, CDR2 YYNGEE. Between the trimmed V and J ends, which lost 0 bases and 2 bases, there was a span of 8 bases. The CDR3 spans 15 residues. DNA of the CDR3: TGTGCCAGCAGCGTAGAGGGCTATAACACCGGGGAGCTGTTTTTT. Amino acid sequence: CASSVEGYNTGELFF.

CDR3 bases: TGCGCCAGCAGCCAAGATAAGGGCAGCTCCTACGAGCAGTACTTC. It translates to CASSQDKGSSYEQYF. The chain recombines TRBV4-1 with TRBJ2-7, with unresolved D. V was cut by 0 bases and J by 0 bases, with 9 bases left in between. CDR3 size: 15 residues. Germline loops: CDR1 MGHRA, CDR2 YSYEKL.

CDR3 DNA sequence: TGCGCCAGCAGCTTCGAAGGGACTATTCGCATCACCGGGGAGCTGTTTTTT. Protein sequence: CASSFEGTIRITGELFF. The chain employs TRBV5-1 and TRBJ2-2; 7 bases fit TRBD2. CDR3 length: 17 residues. The germline gives CDR1 SGHRS, CDR2 YFSETQ. After removal of 2 bases from V and 4 bases from J, the junction contained 11 bases not matched to a gene.

The chain combines TRBV19 with TRBJ2-7; 11 nucleotides align to TRBD2. Germline CDR1 is LNHDA and CDR2 is SQIVND (reference sequence). V shed 4 bases, J shed 0 bases, and the junction held 5 bases outside the gene matches. The length of the CDR3 is 16 residues. The DNA for the CDR3 is TGTGCCAGTAGTACTAGCGGGGGGACGTACTCCTACGAGCAGTACTTC. Protein product: CASSTSGGTYSYEQYF.

The chain employs TRBV5-1 and TRBJ2-7, with 7 positions matching TRBD2. Germline V gives CDR1 SGHRS, CDR2 YFSETQ. The CDR3 loop spans 15 amino acids. V dropped 0 bases and J dropped 3; count of bases not matched to a gene: 6. CDR3: CASSLETSRNYEQYF. The CDR3 DNA is TGCGCCAGCAGCTTGGAGACTAGCAGGAACTACGAGCAGTACTTC.

The table lists this clone with a count of one. The rearrangement joins TRBV5-1 to TRBJ1-5; possible D gene TRBD1, 5 bases. Between the trimmed V and J ends, which lost 0 bases and 1 base, there was a span of 17 bases. This CDR3 region has 18 residues. Germline values: CDR1 SGHRS, CDR2 YFSETQ. For the CDR3, the DNA is TGCGCCAGCAGCTTGGCGGGAGGGGCTCAGTTAAGCAATCAGCCCCAGCATTTT. This codes for CASSLAGGAQLSNQPQHF.

The chain has TRBV18 and TRBJ2-1; D may correspond to TRBD1 or TRBD2 (5 bases each). The germline gives CDR1 KGHSH, CDR2 LQKENI. This CDR3 region has 13 residues. The V gene lost 6 bases and the J gene lost 10 bases, with 16 bases spanning the gap. The CDR3 sequence is CASSQNRDGEQFF. For the CDR3, the DNA is TGTGCCAGCTCCCAAAACCGGGACGGAGAGCAGTTCTTC.

CDR3 in DNA: TGCGCCAGCAGCGACTCTAGCGGGGGGGGATACAATGAGCAGTTCTTC. Residues: CASSDSSGGGYNEQFF. The J gene is TRBJ2-1, the V gene TRBV5-1, with TRBD2 identical over 12 bases. This CDR3 comprises 16 residues. CDR1 and CDR2 (germline): SGHRS, YFSETQ. After removal of 4 bases from V and 4 bases from J, the junction contained 6 bases not matched to a gene.

The chain is built from TRBV28 and TRBJ1-5; D unclear. The V and J ends lost 5 bases and 3 bases respectively, with 17 bases between them. The CDR3 contains 16 residues. Looked up from germline, CDR1 is MDHEN and CDR2 is SYDVKM. DNA for the CDR3: TGTGCCAGCAGTCCCGCGGGGTTGAGGTCCAATCAGCCCCAGCATTTT. Its translation: CASSPAGLRSNQPQHF.

Concerning this clone: Mismatch with germline at one junction end may stem from a read error. This sample also contains other DNA sequences that code for the same CDR3. The chain links TRBV18 to TRBJ1-1; 12 nucleotides match TRBD1. This CDR3 spans 18 amino acids. Germline CDR1 and CDR2: KGHSH and LQKENI. The CDR3 DNA reads TGTGCCAGCTCCCGTTCCGGGACAGGGGGCCTTATGAACACCGAAGCTTTCTTT. Protein sequence: CASSRSGTGGLMNTEAFF.

CDR3 protein: CASSFIAGEAYEQYF. CDR3 DNA: TGTGCCAGCAGCTTTATAGCGGGGGAAGCCTACGAGCAGTACTTC. The chain recombines TRBV7-2 with TRBJ2-7; 9 nucleotides agree with TRBD2. The CDR3 sequence is 15 residues long. CDR1 and CDR2 from the germline V gene are SGHTA and FQGNSA. V lost 3 bases and J lost 2; bases outside the gene matches: 5.